These 12 T cell receptor beta chains were sequenced from one sample in a study of cytomegalovirus exposure and HLA in healthy donors (dated by TCRdb to about 2017). Receptor amplification or capture employed the immunoSEQ multiplex PCR assay. The multiplex PCR relied on a mix of 60 forward primers for TCR Vbeta segments and 13 reverse primers for TCR Jbeta segments. Sourced from immuneACCESS, this table was stored by TCRdb with only in-frame sequences that have V and J called. A share of the clones is absent; for the studies checked, an unresolved V gene accounts for under half, and the remainder has no known explanation. For this sample there are approximately 150,000 clones; roughly 85% appear just once. Jointly, the top ten make up more than 0.7% of the sample. Sequenced material: PBMCs. The receptors were sampled from a woman in her 30s in good health and CMV-seronegative.

The rearrangement joins TRBV30 to TRBJ2-1, with 7 bases that match TRBD2. The CDR3 sequence is 15 residues long. Germline V gives CDR1 GTSNPN, CDR2 SVGIG (reference sequence). V dropped 0 bases and J dropped 7; count of bases not matched to a gene: 9. The CDR3, as DNA: TGTGCCTGGAGTGTACGCGGGGGACTCACTAATGAGCAGTTCTTC. The encoded protein is CAWSVRGGLTNEQFF.

The chain couples TRBV5-1 to TRBJ2-7, with D maybe TRBD1 (6 bases). CDR3 length: 14 residues. With 0 bases removed from V and 5 bases from J, the gap between germline ends came to 12 bases. Looked up from germline, CDR1 is SGHRS and CDR2 is YFSETQ. CDR3 coding DNA: TGCGCCAGCAGCTTGGACAGGGAACTCCACGAGCAGTACTTC. It specifies CASSLDRELHEQYF. The full variable domain, completed using reference TRBV5-1 and TRBJ2-7, is KAGVTQTPRYLIKTRGQQVTLSCSPISGHRSVSWYQQTPGQGLQFLFEYFSETQRNKGNFPGRFSGRQFSNSRSEMNVSTLELGDSALYLCASSLDRELHEQYFGPGTRLTVT.

The chain carries TRBV7-2 and TRBJ2-7; 8 nucleotides agree with TRBD2. Trimming removed 6 bases from V and 4 bases from J; junction bases left unmatched: 8. The CDR3 consists of 14 residues. Germline lookup yields CDR1 SGHTA and CDR2 FQGNSA. CDR3 residues: CASSLRTSSYEQYF. CDR3 DNA: TGTGCCAGCAGTCTCCGGACTAGCTCATACGAGCAGTACTTC.

The chain employs TRBV25-1 and TRBJ1-6; D is possibly TRBD1 (5 bases). Trimming removed 6 bases from V and 5 bases from J, with 14 bases in between. The CDR3 runs 15 residues. Germline lookup yields CDR1 MGHDK and CDR2 SYGVNS. This CDR3 is CASRVRGGNNSPLHF. In DNA, the CDR3 is TGTGCCAGCAGAGTCCGCGGGGGGAATAATTCACCCCTCCACTTT.

V is TRBV7-8 and J is TRBJ2-2; TRBD2 matches at 14 bases. The V gene's germline CDR1 is SGHVS and CDR2 FQNEAQ. The CDR3 has 17 residues. V dropped 4 bases and J dropped 7; count of bases not matched to a gene: 8. The DNA of the CDR3 is TGTGCCAGCAGCTCGGGGACTAGCGGGAGTTTTGGCGGGGAGCTGTTTTTT. This encodes CASSSGTSGSFGGELFF.

Note on this clone: Other DNA sequences in the sample encode the same CDR3. This chain joins TRBV18 and TRBJ1-5; weak D call: TRBD1 (5 bases). This CDR3 contains 15 residues. V shed 6 bases and J shed 6 bases, with 18 bases lying between them. Germline V lookup: CDR1 KGHSH, CDR2 LQKENI. CDR3 bases: TGTGCCAGCTCGCCCCCCCCCAGGGAGGGTCAGCCCCAGCATTTT. Protein sequence: CASSPPPREGQPQHF.

The V gene is TRBV4-1, the J gene TRBJ2-5, with 11 bases that match TRBD1. Trimming at V came to 7 bases and at J to 5 bases, leaving 9 bases not matched to a gene. Germline loops: CDR1 MGHRA, CDR2 YSYEKL. This CDR3 spans 15 amino acids. The CDR3 bases are TGCGCCAGCAACCCGGGACAGGGGGGGTGGGAGACCCAGTACTTC. It translates to CASNPGQGGWETQYF.

The chain's CDR3 is CASSPTTGANTIYF. For the CDR3, the DNA is TGTGCCAGCAGCCCGACGACAGGGGCGAACACCATATATTTT. The chain recombines TRBV7-2 with TRBJ1-3; 8 bases are a match to TRBD1. The CDR3 is 14 amino acids. CDR1 and CDR2 from the germline V gene are SGHTA and FQGNSA. Trimming removed 5 bases from V and 7 bases from J; junction bases left unmatched: 7.

This chain joins TRBV7-6 and TRBJ2-1; possible D gene TRBD1, 5 bases. Trimming shortened V by 1 base and J by 4 bases, and 8 bases separated the two germline ends. CDR1 and CDR2 from the germline V gene are SGHVS and FNYEAQ. This CDR3 spans 14 amino acids. The CDR3 protein is CASSLVTAYNEQFF. The CDR3 DNA reads TGTGCCAGCAGCTTAGTGACAGCTTACAATGAGCAGTTCTTC.

The chain links TRBV19 to TRBJ1-3; the D gene is possibly TRBD1 (6 bases). Germline CDR1 and CDR2: LNHDA and SQIVND (reference sequence). This CDR3 is 15 amino acids long. Trimming pared 9 bases from V and 3 bases from J, leaving 18 bases between. CDR3 amino acids: CASQRTVDGGNTIYF. CDR3 nucleotide sequence: TGTGCCAGCCAAAGGACAGTGGATGGTGGAAACACCATATATTTT.

The chain combines TRBV11-2 with TRBJ2-3, with D possibly matching TRBD1 (6 bases). V shed 5 bases and J shed 3 bases, with 15 bases lying between them. Germline assignment: CDR1 SGHAT and CDR2 FQNNGV. This CDR3 is 15 amino acids long. The CDR3 nucleotides read TGTGCCAGCAGCCTCGGGACACTTGAGACAGATACGCAGTATTTT. Translated, it gives CASSLGTLETDTQYF.

This clone has just one count. This rearrangement joins TRBV15 to TRBJ2-1, with 11 bases aligning to TRBD2. The trim removed 4 bases at V and 7 bases at J, leaving 3 bases unmatched. The CDR3 is 14 amino acids. Germline assignment: CDR1 LNHNV and CDR2 YYDKDF (reference sequence). CDR3 coding DNA: TGTGCCACCAGCACCTGGACTAGCGGGAATGAGCAGTTCTTC. This encodes CATSTWTSGNEQFF.